What follows is one T cell receptor (beta chain) and its context. This entry comes from a study of early stage breast cancer tumors. The CDR3 runs to 15 residues. V was pared by 0 bases and J by 8 bases, with 16 bases between. Looked up from germline, CDR1 is SGHTA and CDR2 is FQGNSA. Sequencing was performed with immunoSEQ multiplex PCR; in TCRdb, only in-frame clones are kept and a portion is missing. Of 50,000 to 65,000 clones in the sample, 90% to 95% were seen once. The sample consisted of blood. The receptor's source is a person between 65 and 80 years old with breast cancer. This chain uses TRBV7-2 with TRBJ1-2; D possibly corresponds to TRBD1 (5 bases). The CDR3 protein is CASSLALRQGSGYTF. The CDR3 DNA reads TGTGCCAGCAGCTTAGCGCTACGGCAGGGAAGCGGCTACACCTTC.